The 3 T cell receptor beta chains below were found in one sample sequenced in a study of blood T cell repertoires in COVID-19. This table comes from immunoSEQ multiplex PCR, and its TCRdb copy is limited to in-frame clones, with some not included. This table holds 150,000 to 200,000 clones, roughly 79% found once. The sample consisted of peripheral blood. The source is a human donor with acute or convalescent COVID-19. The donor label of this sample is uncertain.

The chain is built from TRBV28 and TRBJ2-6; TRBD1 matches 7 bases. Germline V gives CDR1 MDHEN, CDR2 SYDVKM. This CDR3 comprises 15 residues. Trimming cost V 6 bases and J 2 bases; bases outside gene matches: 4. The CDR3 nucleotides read TGTGCCAGCAGAAGAGGGACAGCTGGGGCCAACGTCCTGACTTTC. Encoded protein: CASRRGTAGANVLTF.

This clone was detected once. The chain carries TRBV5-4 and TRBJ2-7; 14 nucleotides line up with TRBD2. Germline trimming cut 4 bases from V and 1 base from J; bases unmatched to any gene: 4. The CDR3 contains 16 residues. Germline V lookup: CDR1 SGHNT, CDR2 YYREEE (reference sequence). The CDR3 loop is CASSPGLAGVSYEQYF. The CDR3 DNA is TGTGCCAGCAGCCCGGGACTAGCGGGAGTGTCCTACGAGCAGTACTTC.

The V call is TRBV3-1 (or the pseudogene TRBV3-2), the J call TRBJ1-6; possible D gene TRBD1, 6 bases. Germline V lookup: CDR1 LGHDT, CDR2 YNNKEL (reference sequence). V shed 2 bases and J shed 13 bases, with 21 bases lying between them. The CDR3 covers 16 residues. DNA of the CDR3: TGTGCCAGCAGCCAAACGTCGGGCAGGGGAAGAGCTCCCCTCCACTTT. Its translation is CASSQTSGRGRAPLHF.